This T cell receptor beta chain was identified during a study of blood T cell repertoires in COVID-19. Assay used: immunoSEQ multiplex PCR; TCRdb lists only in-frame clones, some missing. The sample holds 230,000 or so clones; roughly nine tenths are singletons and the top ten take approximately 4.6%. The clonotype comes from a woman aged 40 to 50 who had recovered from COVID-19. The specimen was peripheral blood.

In DNA form, the CDR3 reads TGTGCCAGCAGGGCCCAGGGGGTGTTTGGCTACACCTTC. This translates into CASRAQGVFGYTF. The chain uses TRBV28 and TRBJ1-2; 7 bases match TRBD1. Germline CDR1 is MDHEN and CDR2 is SYDVKM. The length of the CDR3 is 13 residues. Trimming at V came to 6 bases and at J to 7 bases, leaving 8 bases not matched to a gene.